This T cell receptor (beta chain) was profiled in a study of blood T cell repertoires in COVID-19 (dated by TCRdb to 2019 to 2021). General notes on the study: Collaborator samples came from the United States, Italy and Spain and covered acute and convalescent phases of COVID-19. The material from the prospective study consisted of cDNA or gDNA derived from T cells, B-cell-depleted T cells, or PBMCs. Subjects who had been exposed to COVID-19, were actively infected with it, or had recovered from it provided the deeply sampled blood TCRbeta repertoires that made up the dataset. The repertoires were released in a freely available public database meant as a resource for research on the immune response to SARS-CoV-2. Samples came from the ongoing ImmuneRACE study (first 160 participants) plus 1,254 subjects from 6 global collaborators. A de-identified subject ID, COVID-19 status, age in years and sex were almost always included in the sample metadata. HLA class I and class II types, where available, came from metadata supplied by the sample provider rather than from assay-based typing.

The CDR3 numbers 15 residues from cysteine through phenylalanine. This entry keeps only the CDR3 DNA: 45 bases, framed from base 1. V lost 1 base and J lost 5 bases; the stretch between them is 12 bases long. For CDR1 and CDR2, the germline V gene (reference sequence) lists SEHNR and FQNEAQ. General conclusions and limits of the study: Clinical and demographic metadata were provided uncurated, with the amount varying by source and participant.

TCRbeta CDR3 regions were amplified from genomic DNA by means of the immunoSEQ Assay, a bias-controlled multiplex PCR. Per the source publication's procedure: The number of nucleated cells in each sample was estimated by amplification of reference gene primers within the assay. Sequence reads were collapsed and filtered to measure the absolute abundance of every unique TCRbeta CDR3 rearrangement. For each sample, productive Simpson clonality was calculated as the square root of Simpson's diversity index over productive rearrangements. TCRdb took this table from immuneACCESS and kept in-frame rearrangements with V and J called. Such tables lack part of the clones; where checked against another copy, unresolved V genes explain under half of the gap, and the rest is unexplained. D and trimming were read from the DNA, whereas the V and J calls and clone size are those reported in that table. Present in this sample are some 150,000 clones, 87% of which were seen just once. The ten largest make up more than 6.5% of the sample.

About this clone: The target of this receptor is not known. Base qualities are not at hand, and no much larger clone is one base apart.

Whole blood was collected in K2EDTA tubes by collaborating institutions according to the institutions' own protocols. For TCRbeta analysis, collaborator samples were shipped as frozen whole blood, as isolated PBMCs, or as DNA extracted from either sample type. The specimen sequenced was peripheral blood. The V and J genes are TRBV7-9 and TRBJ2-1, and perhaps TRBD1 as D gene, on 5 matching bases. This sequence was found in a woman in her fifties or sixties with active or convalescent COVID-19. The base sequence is TGTGCCAGCAGCTTAGGACAGACGGTACACAATGAGCAGTTCTTC. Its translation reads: CASSLGQTVHNEQFF.